This TCR beta chain was recorded in a study of blood T cell repertoires in COVID-19. Study information: Sites in the United States, Italy and Spain provided acute and convalescent COVID-19 samples. T cells, B-cell-depleted T cells, or PBMCs provided the cDNA or gDNA that served as material.

Trimming stripped 2 bases from V and 6 bases from J, with 8 bases between. This CDR3 comprises 12 residues. Germline V gene sequence: CDR1 KGHSH, CDR2 LQKENI. Only in-frame clones appear in the TCRdb table, and some are missing; sequencing was by immunoSEQ multiplex PCR. The sample has about 400,000 clones, around 90% seen once. Participants, roughly 18 to 100 years old, spanned about two dozen US areas. Participant-given clinical history determined each cohort assignment. Source material: PBMCs or T cells enriched from blood (not recorded which). V is TRBV18 and J is TRBJ2-7; unclear D gene. The clonotype comes from a woman between 40 and 50 years old with acute COVID-19. The CDR3 nucleotides are TGTGCCAGCTCACCAGGGCCTACCGAGCAGTACTTC. This codes for CASSPGPTEQYF.